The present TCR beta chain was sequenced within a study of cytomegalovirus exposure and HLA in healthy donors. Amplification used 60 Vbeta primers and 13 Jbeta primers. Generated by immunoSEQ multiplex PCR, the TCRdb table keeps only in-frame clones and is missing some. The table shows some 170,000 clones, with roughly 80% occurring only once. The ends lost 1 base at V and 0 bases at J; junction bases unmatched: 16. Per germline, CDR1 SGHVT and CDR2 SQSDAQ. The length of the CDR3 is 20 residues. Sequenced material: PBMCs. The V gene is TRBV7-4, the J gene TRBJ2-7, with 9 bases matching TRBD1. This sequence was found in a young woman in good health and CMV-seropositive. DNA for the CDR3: TGTGCCAGCAGCTTAGAAATCGAGGGGGGACAGGGTATTGCCTCCTACGAGCAGTACTTC. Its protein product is CASSLEIEGGQGIASYEQYF.